The sequence of this TCR beta chain was determined in a study of prognosis after radiotherapy for stage I lung cancer. Study-wide background: Median age was about 74 years (about 53 to 90) among 10 to 15 men and roughly 6 women.

By two-round multiplex PCR, the TCR beta CDR3 was amplified from genomic DNA. Primers targeting each individual TRBV and TRBJ gene were applied in first-round PCR. TCRdb reanalysed the multiplex PCR reads using MiXCR and keeps one entry per CDR3 protein. This sample carries about 59,000 distinct CDR3 sequences, approximately 25% of them seen once, and the ten largest clones take about 7.5%. In germline, CDR1 is SGHNT, CDR2 YYREEE (reference sequence). The V end lost 3 bases, the J end lost 0 bases, and 10 bases lay between the germline ends. The CDR3 is 14 amino acids. The chain uses TRBV5-4 and TRBJ2-7; D is perhaps TRBD1 (6 bases). The receptor was derived from a donor aged 50 or older with non-small cell lung cancer. Here the sequenced sample was PBMCs, taken before or after stereotactic body radiation therapy (not recorded which). The CDR3 is CASSSQDSSYEQYF. The DNA for the CDR3 is TGTGCCAGCAGCTCCCAGGACAGCTCCTACGAGCAGTACTTC.